The clone carrying this T cell receptor beta chain was seen many times. V was clipped by 0 bases and J by 5 bases; unmatched bases: 7. The germline V gene has CDR1 MNHEY and CDR2 SVGEGT. The CDR3 spans 15 residues. The data are from a study of regulatory T cells in long-lasting Graves disease. Researchers made TCR beta libraries by using iRepertoire HTBI primers and running Arm-PCR on CDR3 regions. TCRdb reprocessed the multiplex PCR reads via MiXCR and lists one record per CDR3 protein. This table has about 430,000 distinct CDR3 sequences, roughly 23% appearing once. Indicated time point: persistent/refractory GD, antithyroid drugs over 5 years with positive TRAb. Preparation of the TCR library used RNA extracted from PBMCs.

The sequence derives from a female donor with Graves disease. Sequences were derived from peripheral blood mononuclear cells (PBMCs), sampled when the disease was refractory, from a patient treated with antithyroid drugs. The V gene is TRBV6-2 or TRBV6-3, the J gene TRBJ2-7; 7 nucleotides line up with TRBD2. The DNA for the CDR3 is TGTGCCAGCAGTTACTCGAGAGGCGGGGGTAACGAGCAGTACTTC. Its protein product is CASSYSRGGGNEQYF.